The entry below describes one TCR beta chain. The sample contains more than one DNA sequence encoding this CDR3. The sample originates from a study of blood T cell repertoires in COVID-19. Authors' methods: For nucleated cells, counts were estimated from reference gene primer amplification. The data were produced by immunoSEQ multiplex PCR, yet TCRdb's version contains in-frame clones alone and is incomplete. V and J calls and clone size are those listed in that table; D and trimming were worked out from the DNA. The sample includes some 230,000 clones, roughly 90% of them seen just once. V was pared by 8 bases and J by 0 bases, with 4 bases between. The CDR3 has 11 residues. Germline values: CDR1 MGHDK, CDR2 SYGVNS.

The receptor was derived from a man between 25 and 39 years old who had recovered from COVID-19. The sample taken for sequencing was peripheral blood. This chain connects TRBV25-1 to TRBJ1-2; unclear D gene. The CDR3 loop reads CASGANYGYTF. The CDR3, as DNA: TGTGCCAGCGGAGCTAACTATGGCTACACCTTC.